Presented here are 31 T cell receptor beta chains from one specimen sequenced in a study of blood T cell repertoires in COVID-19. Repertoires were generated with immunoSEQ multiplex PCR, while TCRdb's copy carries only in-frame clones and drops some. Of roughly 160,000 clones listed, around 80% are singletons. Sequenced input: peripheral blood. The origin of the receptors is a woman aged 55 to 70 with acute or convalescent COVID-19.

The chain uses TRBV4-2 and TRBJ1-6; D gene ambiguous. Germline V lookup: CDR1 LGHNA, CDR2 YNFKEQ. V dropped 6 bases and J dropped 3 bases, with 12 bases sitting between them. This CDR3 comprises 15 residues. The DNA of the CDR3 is TGTGCCAGCAGTTCCGACATTTTCTATAATTCACCCCTCCACTTT. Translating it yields CASSSDIFYNSPLHF.

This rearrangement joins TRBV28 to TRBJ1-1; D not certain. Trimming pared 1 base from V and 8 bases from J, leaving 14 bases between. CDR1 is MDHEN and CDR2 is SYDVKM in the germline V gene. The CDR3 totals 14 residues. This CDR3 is CASSLLGSAPEAFF. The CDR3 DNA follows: TGTGCCAGCAGTTTATTAGGCAGCGCCCCGGAAGCTTTCTTT. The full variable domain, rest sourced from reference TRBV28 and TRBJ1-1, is DVKVTQSSRYLVKRTGEKVFLECVQDMDHENMFWYRQDPGLGLRLIYFSYDVKMKEKGDIPEGYSVSREKKERFSLILESASTNQTSMYLCASSLLGSAPEAFFGQGTRLTVV.

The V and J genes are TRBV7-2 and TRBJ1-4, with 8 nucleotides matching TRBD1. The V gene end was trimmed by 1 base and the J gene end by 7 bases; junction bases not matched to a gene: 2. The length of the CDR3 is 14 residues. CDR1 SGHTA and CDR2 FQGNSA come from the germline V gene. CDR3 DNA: TGTGCCAGCAGCTTAGGGACAGGGAGTGAAAAACTGTTTTTT. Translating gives CASSLGTGSEKLFF.

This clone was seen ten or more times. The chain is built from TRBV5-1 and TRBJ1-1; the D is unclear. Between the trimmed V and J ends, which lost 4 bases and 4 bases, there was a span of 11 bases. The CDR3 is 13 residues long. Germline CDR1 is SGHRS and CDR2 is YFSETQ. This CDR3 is CASSLQTLTEAFF. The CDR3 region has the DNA TGCGCCAGCAGCCTTCAGACACTCACTGAAGCTTTCTTT. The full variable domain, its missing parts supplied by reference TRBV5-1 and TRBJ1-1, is KAGVTQTPRYLIKTRGQQVTLSCSPISGHRSVSWYQQTPGQGLQFLFEYFSETQRNKGNFPGRFSGRQFSNSRSEMNVSTLELGDSALYLCASSLQTLTEAFFGQGTRLTVV.

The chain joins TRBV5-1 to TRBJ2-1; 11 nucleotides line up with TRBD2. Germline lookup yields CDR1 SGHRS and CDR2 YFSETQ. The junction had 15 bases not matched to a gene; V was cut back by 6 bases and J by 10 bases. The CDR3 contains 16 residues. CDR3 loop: CASTATVAGGLREQFF. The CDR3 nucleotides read TGCGCCAGCACCGCGACGGTAGCGGGGGGGCTAAGAGAGCAGTTCTTC. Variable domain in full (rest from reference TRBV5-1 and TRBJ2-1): KAGVTQTPRYLIKTRGQQVTLSCSPISGHRSVSWYQQTPGQGLQFLFEYFSETQRNKGNFPGRFSGRQFSNSRSEMNVSTLELGDSALYLCASTATVAGGLREQFFGPGTRLTVL.

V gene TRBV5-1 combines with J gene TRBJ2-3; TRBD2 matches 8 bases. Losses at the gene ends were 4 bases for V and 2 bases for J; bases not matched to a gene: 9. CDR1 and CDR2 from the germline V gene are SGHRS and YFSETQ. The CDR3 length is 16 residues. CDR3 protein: CASSTGRGMNTDTQYF. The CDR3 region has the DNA TGCGCCAGCAGCACCGGGAGGGGGATGAACACAGATACGCAGTATTTT.

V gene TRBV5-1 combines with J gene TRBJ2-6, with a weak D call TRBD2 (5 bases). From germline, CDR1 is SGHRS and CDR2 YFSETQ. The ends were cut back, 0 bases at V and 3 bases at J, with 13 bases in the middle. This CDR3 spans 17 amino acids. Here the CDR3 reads CASSLDAGGGGANVLTF. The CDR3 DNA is TGCGCCAGCAGCTTGGATGCGGGTGGTGGTGGGGCCAACGTCCTGACTTTC.

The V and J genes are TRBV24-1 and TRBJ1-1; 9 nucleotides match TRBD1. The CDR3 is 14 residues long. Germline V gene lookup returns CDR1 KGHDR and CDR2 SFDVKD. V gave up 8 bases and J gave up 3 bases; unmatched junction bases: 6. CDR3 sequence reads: CATKRRDRDTEAFF. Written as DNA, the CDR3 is TGTGCCACCAAGCGCCGGGACAGGGACACTGAAGCTTTCTTT.

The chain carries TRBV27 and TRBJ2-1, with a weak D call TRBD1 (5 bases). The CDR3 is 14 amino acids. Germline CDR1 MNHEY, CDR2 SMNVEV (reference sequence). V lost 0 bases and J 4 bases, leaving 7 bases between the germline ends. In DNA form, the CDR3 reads TGTGCCAGCAGTTTATCCCCAGGGTACAATGAGCAGTTCTTC. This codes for CASSLSPGYNEQFF.

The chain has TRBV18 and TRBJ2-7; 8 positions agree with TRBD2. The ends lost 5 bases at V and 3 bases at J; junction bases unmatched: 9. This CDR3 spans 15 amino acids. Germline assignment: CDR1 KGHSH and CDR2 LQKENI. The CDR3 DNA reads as TGTGCCAGCTCAAGCTTTATAGCGGGGAACTACGAGCAGTACTTC. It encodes CASSSFIAGNYEQYF.

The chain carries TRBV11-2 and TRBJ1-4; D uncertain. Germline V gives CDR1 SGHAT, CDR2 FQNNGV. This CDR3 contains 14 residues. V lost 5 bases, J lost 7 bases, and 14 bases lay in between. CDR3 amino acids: CASSLRPTVEKLFF. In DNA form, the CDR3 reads TGTGCCAGCAGCCTCAGGCCTACAGTTGAAAAACTGTTTTTT.

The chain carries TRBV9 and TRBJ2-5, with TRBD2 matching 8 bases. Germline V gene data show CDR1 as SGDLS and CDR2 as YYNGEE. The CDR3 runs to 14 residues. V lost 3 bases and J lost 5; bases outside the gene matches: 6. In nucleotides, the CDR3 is TGTGCCAGCAGCGCGGGACTAGGCGGGGAGACCCAGTACTTC. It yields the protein CASSAGLGGETQYF.

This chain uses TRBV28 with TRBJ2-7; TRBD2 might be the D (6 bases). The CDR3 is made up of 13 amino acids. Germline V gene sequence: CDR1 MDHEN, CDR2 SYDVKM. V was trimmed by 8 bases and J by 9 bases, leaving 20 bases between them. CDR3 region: CASGLAGGRVQYF. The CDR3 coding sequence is TGTGCCAGCGGACTTGCCGGGGGACGTGTGCAGTACTTC.

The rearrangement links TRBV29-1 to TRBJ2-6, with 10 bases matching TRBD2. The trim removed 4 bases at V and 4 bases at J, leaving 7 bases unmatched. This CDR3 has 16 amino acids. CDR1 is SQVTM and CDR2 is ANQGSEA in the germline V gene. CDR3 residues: CSVAGLADLGANVLTF. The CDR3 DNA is TGCAGCGTTGCTGGACTAGCGGACCTAGGGGCCAACGTCCTGACTTTC.

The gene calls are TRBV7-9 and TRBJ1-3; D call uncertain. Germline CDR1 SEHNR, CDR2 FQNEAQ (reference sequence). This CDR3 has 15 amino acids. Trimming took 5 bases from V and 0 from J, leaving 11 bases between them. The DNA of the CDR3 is TGTGCCAGCAGCGTACAGTCCCCCTCTGGAAACACCATATATTTT. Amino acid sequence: CASSVQSPSGNTIYF.

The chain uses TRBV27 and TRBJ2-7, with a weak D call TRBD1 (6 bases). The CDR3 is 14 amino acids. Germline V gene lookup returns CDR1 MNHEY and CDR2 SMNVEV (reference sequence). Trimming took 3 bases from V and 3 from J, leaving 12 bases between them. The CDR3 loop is CASSFQGPLYEQYF. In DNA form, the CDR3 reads TGTGCCAGCAGTTTCCAGGGGCCCCTCTACGAGCAGTACTTC.

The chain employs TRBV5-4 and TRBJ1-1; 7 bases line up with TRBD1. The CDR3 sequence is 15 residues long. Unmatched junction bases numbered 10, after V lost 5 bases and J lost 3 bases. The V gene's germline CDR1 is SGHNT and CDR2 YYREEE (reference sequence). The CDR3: CASRDYRGGDTEAFF. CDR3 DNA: TGTGCCAGCAGAGACTACAGGGGTGGTGACACTGAAGCTTTCTTT.

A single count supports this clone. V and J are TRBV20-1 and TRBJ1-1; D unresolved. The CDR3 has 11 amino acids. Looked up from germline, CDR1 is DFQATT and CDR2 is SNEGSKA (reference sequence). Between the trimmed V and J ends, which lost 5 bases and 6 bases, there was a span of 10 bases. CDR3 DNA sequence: TGCAGTGCTTACAATTCTCCTGAAGCTTTCTTT. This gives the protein CSAYNSPEAFF.

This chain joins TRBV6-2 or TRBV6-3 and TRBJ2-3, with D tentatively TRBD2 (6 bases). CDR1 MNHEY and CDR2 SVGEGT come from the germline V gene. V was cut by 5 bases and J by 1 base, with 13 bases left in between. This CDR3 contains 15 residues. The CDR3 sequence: CASSDFERGTDTQYF. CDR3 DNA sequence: TGTGCCAGCAGTGACTTTGAGCGGGGCACAGATACGCAGTATTTT.

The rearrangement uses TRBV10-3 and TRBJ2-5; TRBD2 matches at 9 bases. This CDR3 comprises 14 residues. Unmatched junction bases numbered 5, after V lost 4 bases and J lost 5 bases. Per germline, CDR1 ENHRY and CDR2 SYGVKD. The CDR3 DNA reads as TGTGCCATCAGTGGGGGACTAGCTGGGGAGACCCAGTACTTC. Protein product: CAISGGLAGETQYF.

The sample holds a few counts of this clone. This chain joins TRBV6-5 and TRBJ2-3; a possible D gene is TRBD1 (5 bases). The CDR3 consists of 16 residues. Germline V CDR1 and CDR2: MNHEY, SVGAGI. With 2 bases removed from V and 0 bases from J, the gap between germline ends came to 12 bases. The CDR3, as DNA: TGTGCCAGCAGTTACCTCTCAGGGCCTAGCACAGATACGCAGTATTTT. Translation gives CASSYLSGPSTDTQYF.

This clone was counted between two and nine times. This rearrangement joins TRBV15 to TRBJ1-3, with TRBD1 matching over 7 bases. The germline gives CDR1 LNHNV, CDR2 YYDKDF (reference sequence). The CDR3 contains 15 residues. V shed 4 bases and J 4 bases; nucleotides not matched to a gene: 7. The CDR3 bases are TGTGCCACCAGCACACAGGGGAGAAAGGGAAACACCATATATTTT. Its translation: CATSTQGRKGNTIYF.

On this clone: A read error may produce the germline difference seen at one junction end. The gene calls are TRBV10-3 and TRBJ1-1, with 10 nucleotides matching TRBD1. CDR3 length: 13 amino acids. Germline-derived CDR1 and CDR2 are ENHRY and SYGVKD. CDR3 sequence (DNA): TGTGCCATCAGGGGCCGGGACAGGGGCTCTATGGGCTTT. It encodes CAIRGRDRGSMGF.

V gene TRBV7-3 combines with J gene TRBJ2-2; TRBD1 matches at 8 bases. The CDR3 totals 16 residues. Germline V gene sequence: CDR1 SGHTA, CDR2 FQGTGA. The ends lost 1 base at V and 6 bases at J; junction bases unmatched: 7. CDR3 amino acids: CASSLSPQGAAGELFF. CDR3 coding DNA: TGTGCCAGCAGCTTAAGTCCCCAGGGGGCAGCCGGGGAGCTGTTTTTT.

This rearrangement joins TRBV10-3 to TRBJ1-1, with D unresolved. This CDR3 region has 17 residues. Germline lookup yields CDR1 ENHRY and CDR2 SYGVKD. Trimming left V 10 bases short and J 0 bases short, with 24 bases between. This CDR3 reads CATIGRGQATLNTEAFF. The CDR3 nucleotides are TGTGCCACCATTGGCCGGGGTCAGGCGACCCTGAACACTGAAGCTTTCTTT.

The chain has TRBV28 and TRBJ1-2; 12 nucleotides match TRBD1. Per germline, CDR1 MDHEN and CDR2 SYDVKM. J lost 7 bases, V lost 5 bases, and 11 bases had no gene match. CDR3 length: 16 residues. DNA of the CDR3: TGTGCCAGCAGTCCTGGGACAGGGGGCGGTTTAGGTGGCTACACCTTC. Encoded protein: CASSPGTGGGLGGYTF.

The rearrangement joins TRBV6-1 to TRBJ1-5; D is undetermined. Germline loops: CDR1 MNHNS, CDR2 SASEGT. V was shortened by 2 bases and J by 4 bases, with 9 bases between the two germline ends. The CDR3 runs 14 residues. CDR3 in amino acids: CASSEWPGNQPQHF. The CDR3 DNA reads TGTGCCAGCAGTGAATGGCCAGGAAATCAGCCCCAGCATTTT.

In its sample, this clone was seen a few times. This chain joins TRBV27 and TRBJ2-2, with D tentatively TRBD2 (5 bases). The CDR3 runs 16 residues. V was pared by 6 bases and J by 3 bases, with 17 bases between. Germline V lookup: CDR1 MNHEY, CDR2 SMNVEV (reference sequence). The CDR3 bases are TGTGCCAGCAGGTTACGGGCCCGGCGGGACACCGGGGAGCTGTTTTTT. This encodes CASRLRARRDTGELFF.

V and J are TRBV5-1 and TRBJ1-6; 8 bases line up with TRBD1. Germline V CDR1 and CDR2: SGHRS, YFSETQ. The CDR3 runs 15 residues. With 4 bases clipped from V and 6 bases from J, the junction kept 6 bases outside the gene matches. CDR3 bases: TGCGCCAGCAGCCTTGGACAGGGAAGTAATTCACCCCTCCACTTT. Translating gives CASSLGQGSNSPLHF. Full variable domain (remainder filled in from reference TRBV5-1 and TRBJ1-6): KAGVTQTPRYLIKTRGQQVTLSCSPISGHRSVSWYQQTPGQGLQFLFEYFSETQRNKGNFPGRFSGRQFSNSRSEMNVSTLELGDSALYLCASSLGQGSNSPLHFGNGTRLTVT.

The chain's CDR3 is CATSREQGQTQYF. CDR3 in DNA: TGTGCCACCAGCAGAGAGCAGGGGCAGACCCAGTACTTC. The V call is TRBV15, the J call TRBJ2-5, with D possibly matching TRBD1 (6 bases). V lost 0 bases and J 6 bases, leaving 8 bases between the germline ends. This CDR3 spans 13 amino acids. The germline CDR1 and CDR2 sequences are LNHNV and YYDKDF (reference sequence).

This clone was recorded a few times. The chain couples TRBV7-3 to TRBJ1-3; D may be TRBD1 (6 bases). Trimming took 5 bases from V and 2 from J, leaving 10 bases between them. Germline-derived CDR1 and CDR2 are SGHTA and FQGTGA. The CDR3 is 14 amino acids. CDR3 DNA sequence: TGTGCCAGCAGCCCCAACAGGGCTGGAAACACCATATATTTT. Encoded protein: CASSPNRAGNTIYF.